Sequencing of this TCR beta chain was carried out in a study of shared clonotypes between healthy human individuals. Study-level background: Plates per donor: three CD4 naive, three CD4 memory, two CD8 naive, one CD8 memory.

From germline, CDR1 is MDHEN and CDR2 SYDVKM. Trimming took 5 bases from V and 6 from J; bases not matched to a gene: 13. This CDR3 spans 16 amino acids. Only CD45RO-negative cells positively selected for CCR7 counted as naive CD8 cells, so terminally differentiated effector memory CD45RA+ cells were excluded. Profiling relied on immunoSEQ multiplex PCR, and the TCRdb table lists in-frame clones only, not all of them. Of about 2,100,000 clones listed, about 92% are singletons. The clonotype originates from a man aged 18 to 29 in good health. Some clones in this sample may be carry-over from other donors' samples. The chain has TRBV28 and TRBJ1-5; 7 nucleotides align to TRBD1. Sequences were obtained from naive CD8+ T cells from PBMCs. CDR3 region: CASSLGTVEGIQPQHF. The CDR3 nucleotides are TGTGCCAGCAGTCTCGGGACAGTCGAGGGCATTCAGCCCCAGCATTTT.